These 20 T cell receptor beta chains were all obtained from the same sample, sequenced in a study of T cell clones after liver transplantation. Some clones are missing from TCRdb's copy, which holds only in-frame ones; the method was immunoSEQ multiplex PCR. The sample holds more than 65,000 clones, 80% seen once. The sample consisted of CD4+ T cells from blood, taken 12 months after liver transplant. The receptors originated from a human patient who received a liver transplant. Some T cells may have originated in the graft donor.

By its share, this clone is medium-sized (0.01 to 0.1%). CDR3 amino acids: CASSLRVSTEAFF. In DNA, the CDR3 is TGTGCCAGCAGTCTCCGGGTGAGCACTGAAGCTTTCTTT. V usage is TRBV27 and J usage is TRBJ1-1; D unresolved. Trimming left V 5 bases short and J 4 bases short, with 11 bases between. CDR3 length: 13 residues. Germline V gene lookup returns CDR1 MNHEY and CDR2 SMNVEV (reference sequence).

Turning to this clone: The sample contains more than one DNA sequence encoding this CDR3. The rearrangement joins TRBV19 to TRBJ1-5; tentatively, D is TRBD1 (6 bases). Germline CDR1 LNHDA, CDR2 SQIVND (reference sequence). Trimming shortened V by 7 bases and J by 2 bases, and 12 bases separated the two germline ends. The CDR3 spans 14 residues. The DNA of the CDR3 is TGTGCCAGTAATAGCAGGGGAGGCAATCAGCCCCAGCATTTT. Its translation is CASNSRGGNQPQHF.

This chain uses TRBV11-3 with TRBJ2-1; TRBD1 might be the D (5 bases). The V and J ends lost 5 bases and 8 bases respectively, with 13 bases between them. CDR3 size: 13 residues. Germline loops: CDR1 SGHNT, CDR2 YENEEA. This CDR3 reads CASSLGPRDEQFF. As DNA, the CDR3 is TGTGCCAGCAGCCTTGGACCCAGGGATGAGCAGTTCTTC.

V is TRBV19 and J is TRBJ2-1, with D unclear. The CDR3 covers 15 residues. The germline V gene encodes CDR1 LNHDA and CDR2 SQIVND (reference sequence). V gave up 3 bases and J gave up 0 bases, with 9 bases separating them. The CDR3 is CASSMGGRSYNEQFF. As DNA, the CDR3 is TGTGCCAGTAGTATGGGCGGACGCTCCTACAATGAGCAGTTCTTC.

This clone was seen a few times. The chain couples TRBV9 to TRBJ2-7; 7 bases map to TRBD2. V lost 7 bases, J lost 8 bases, and 9 bases stayed unmatched. In germline, CDR1 is SGDLS, CDR2 YYNGEE. The CDR3 runs 12 residues. The CDR3 protein is CASQRAGGKQYF. The CDR3 region has the DNA TGTGCCAGCCAGAGGGCCGGGGGGAAGCAGTACTTC.

This clone occurred a few times. The J gene is TRBJ2-6, the V gene TRBV29-1; D perhaps matches TRBD1 (5 bases). The germline V gene has CDR1 SQVTM and CDR2 ANQGSEA. V lost 2 bases to trimming and J lost 0 bases, with 11 bases between them. The CDR3 consists of 16 residues. CDR3 sequence (DNA): TGCAGCGTTGAATATATCGACAGCTCTGGGGCCAACGTCCTGACTTTC. It codes for CSVEYIDSSGANVLTF.

The rearrangement links TRBV7-3 to TRBJ2-7; D is perhaps TRBD1 or TRBD2 (5 bases each). Germline V gene lookup returns CDR1 SGHTA and CDR2 FQGTGA. The length of the CDR3 is 15 residues. The V gene lost 2 bases and the J gene lost 3 bases, with 14 bases spanning the gap. The CDR3 protein is CASSLFGGTDYEQYF. The DNA for the CDR3 is TGTGCCAGCAGCTTATTTGGGGGAACAGACTACGAGCAGTACTTC.

CDR3 DNA sequence: TGTGCCAGAAGCCTCGACAGGGGGCTCGGCTACACCTTC. It encodes CARSLDRGLGYTF. The gene calls are TRBV7-5 and TRBJ1-2; TRBD1 reflects the table's D call only, with no check against the DNA. TRBV7-5 is annotated as a pseudogene. CDR3 size: 13 residues.

The chain has TRBV28 and TRBJ2-7; D may correspond to TRBD1 or TRBD2 (5 bases each). The ends were cut back, 3 bases at V and 5 bases at J, with 14 bases in the middle. This CDR3 is 14 amino acids long. Germline lookup yields CDR1 MDHEN and CDR2 SYDVKM. The CDR3 bases are TGTGCCAGCAGTTTCATGGGGGTAAGGGACGAGCAGTACTTC. Protein product: CASSFMGVRDEQYF.

The chain combines TRBV6-1 with TRBJ2-6; TRBD1 matches at 8 bases. Germline CDR1 MNHNS, CDR2 SASEGT. V lost 4 bases, J lost 1 base, and 3 bases stayed unmatched. This CDR3 is 16 amino acids long. The CDR3 coding sequence is TGTGCCAGCAGTGGACAGGGGAAGTCTGGGGCCAACGTCCTGACTTTC. Translating gives CASSGQGKSGANVLTF.

The rearrangement links TRBV7-9 to TRBJ1-2, with D perhaps matching TRBD1 (6 bases). The CDR3 contains 15 residues. Germline lookup yields CDR1 SEHNR and CDR2 FQNEAQ (reference sequence). V dropped 5 bases and J dropped 2 bases, with 15 bases sitting between them. In DNA, the CDR3 is TGTGCCAGCAGCGCCCGACAGGATACCAACTATGGCTACACCTTC. Its protein is CASSARQDTNYGYTF.

The chain has TRBV7-9 and TRBJ2-5; unclear D gene. Germline V lookup: CDR1 SEHNR, CDR2 FQNEAQ (reference sequence). Trimming removed 5 bases from V and 0 bases from J, with 4 bases in between. The CDR3 contains 12 residues. CDR3 nucleotide sequence: TGTGCCAGCAGCGCGGACCAAGAGACCCAGTACTTC. Translated: CASSADQETQYF.

The V gene is TRBV4-1, the J gene TRBJ1-5; D remains ambiguous. Looked up from germline, CDR1 is MGHRA and CDR2 is YSYEKL. Trimming removed 0 bases at V and 4 bases at J, with 16 bases between. The CDR3 is 17 residues long. In nucleotides, the CDR3 is TGCGCCAGCAGCCAAGATCTTATAAGGGCCGAGAATCAGCCCCAGCATTTT. Its translation is CASSQDLIRAENQPQHF.

The J gene is TRBJ2-1, the V gene TRBV19, with TRBD1 identical over 10 bases. The germline V gene encodes CDR1 LNHDA and CDR2 SQIVND (reference sequence). Losses at the gene ends were 8 bases for V and 6 bases for J; bases not matched to a gene: 7. This CDR3 comprises 14 residues. The CDR3 bases are TGTGCCAGTCGGGACAGGGGAAAGGTCAATGAGCAGTTCTTC. It is translated as CASRDRGKVNEQFF.

The chain couples TRBV5-1 to TRBJ2-1; 7 bases are shared with TRBD1. The ends lost 2 bases at V and 5 bases at J; junction bases unmatched: 10. From germline, CDR1 is SGHRS and CDR2 YFSETQ. This CDR3 region has 16 residues. As DNA, the CDR3 is TGCGCCAGCAGCTTAGGGGCGACAGGGTTTAACAATGAGCAGTTCTTC. As protein: CASSLGATGFNNEQFF.

V gene TRBV28 combines with J gene TRBJ2-3, with 8 bases identical to TRBD2. In germline, CDR1 is MDHEN, CDR2 SYDVKM. The CDR3 is 16 residues long. V shed 7 bases, J shed 4 bases, and the junction held 13 bases outside the gene matches. The CDR3 nucleotides are TGTGCCAGCACCATTGATTCGGCGGGAGGAGCAGATACGCAGTATTTT. Its protein is CASTIDSAGGADTQYF.

The gene calls are TRBV7-6 and TRBJ2-7, with D unresolved. The CDR3 is made up of 14 amino acids. Germline V lookup: CDR1 SGHVS, CDR2 FNYEAQ. The V end was cut by 4 bases, the J end by 0 bases, with 10 bases between. As DNA, the CDR3 is TGTGCCAGCAGCTCCCAGGAGAGCTCCTACGAGCAGTACTTC. Its translation: CASSSQESSYEQYF. The full variable domain, its missing parts supplied by reference TRBV7-6 and TRBJ2-7, is GAGVSQSPRYKVTKRGQDVALRCDPISGHVSLYWYRQALGQGPEFLTYFNYEAQQDKSGLPNDRFSAERPEGSISTLTIQRTEQRDSAMYRCASSSQESSYEQYFGPGTRLTVT.

V is TRBV10-2 and J is TRBJ1-5, with D possibly being TRBD1 (6 bases). With 6 bases removed from V and 5 bases from J, the gap between germline ends came to 8 bases. CDR3 size: 12 residues. Germline values: CDR1 WSHSY, CDR2 SAAADI. The CDR3: CASRQGHQPQHF. The CDR3 region has the DNA TGCGCCAGCAGGCAGGGGCATCAGCCCCAGCATTTT.

This clone has just a few counts. The chain couples TRBV6-1 to TRBJ1-2, with 8 nucleotides matching TRBD1. The CDR3 spans 12 residues. Germline V gene data show CDR1 as MNHNS and CDR2 as SASEGT. With V trimmed by 6 bases and J by 7 bases, 4 bases remained unmatched. The CDR3 DNA reads as TGTGCCAGCAGAGCGACAGGGGCTGGCTACACCTTC. The encoded protein is CASRATGAGYTF.

The J gene is TRBJ2-3, the V gene TRBV6-6; D call uncertain. Between the trimmed V and J ends, which lost 8 bases and 1 base, there was a span of 19 bases. The CDR3 is 16 amino acids. Germline CDR1 reads MNHNY; CDR2 reads SVGAGI (reference sequence). The CDR3 DNA follows: TGTGCCAGCCGGACCGACAACTCGGGTGGCACAGATACGCAGTATTTT. Its protein is CASRTDNSGGTDTQYF.